These 24 T cell receptor beta chains were sequenced from one sample in a study of beta chain features in type 1 diabetes. Reverse transcription of all isolated RNA meant that expressed TCRB transcripts were sequenced. The assay was immunoSEQ multiplex PCR, and TCRdb's table has in-frame clones only and misses some. This table has hundreds of thousands of clones, 13% appearing once. Study-wide results and caveats: Among patients with Type 1 diabetes, TCRB CDR3s were moderately but significantly shorter in every one of the four CD4+ subsets.

Antigens of these TCRs are unknown. The sample consisted of naive CD4+ T cells from blood. The receptors were sampled from a man between 18 and 29 years old with type 1 diabetes.

The CDR3 DNA reads TGTGCCAGCAGCCCGACTAGCGGGGGGTCAGATACGCAGTATTTT. Its translation is CASSPTSGGSDTQYF. The chain joins TRBV6-4 to TRBJ2-3; 13 bases agree with TRBD2. This CDR3 has 15 residues. In germline, CDR1 is MRHNA, CDR2 SNTAGT. With 6 bases clipped from V and 4 bases from J, the junction kept 4 bases outside the gene matches.

This clone showed up just a few times. The rearrangement joins TRBV10-3 to TRBJ2-3, with 7 bases lining up with TRBD1. The germline V gene encodes CDR1 ENHRY and CDR2 SYGVKD. This CDR3 contains 16 residues. The J segment lost 5 bases and the V segment lost 0 bases, leaving 8 bases of the junction unmatched. In nucleotides, the CDR3 is TGTGCCATCAGTGAGTCGCAGGGGGATCCCGGAGATACGCAGTATTTT. This encodes CAISESQGDPGDTQYF.

Only a few counts were recorded for this clone. The V gene is TRBV18, the J gene TRBJ2-6; 10 bases are shared with TRBD1. Germline-derived CDR1 and CDR2 are KGHSH and LQKENI. V trimming: 2 bases; J trimming: 0 bases; junction bases outside the gene matches: 4. CDR3 size: 18 residues. CDR3 sequence (DNA): TGTGCCAGCTCACCAGTTGGGACAGGGGCCTCTGGGGCCAACGTCCTGACTTTC. Amino acids: CASSPVGTGASGANVLTF.

Worth noting for this clone: The same CDR3 can be traced to other DNA sequences in this sample. V gene TRBV7-9 combines with J gene TRBJ2-2; 9 nucleotides match TRBD1. Trimming at V came to 5 bases and at J to 5 bases, leaving 3 bases not matched to a gene. Germline V gene sequence: CDR1 SEHNR, CDR2 FQNEAQ (reference sequence). The CDR3 has 14 amino acids. The CDR3 DNA sequence: TGTGCCAGCAGCCTGGGACAGGGTACCGGGGAGCTGTTTTTT. This translates into CASSLGQGTGELFF.

The chain employs TRBV13 and TRBJ2-2; 7 bases agree with TRBD1. Trimming removed 7 bases from V and 4 bases from J; junction bases left unmatched: 12. Looked up from germline, CDR1 is PRHDT and CDR2 is FYEKMQ (reference sequence). The CDR3 length is 16 residues. The CDR3 sequence is CASIEGASGFTGELFF. The CDR3 nucleotides are TGTGCCAGCATCGAGGGGGCGTCGGGATTCACCGGGGAGCTGTTTTTT.

There are a few counts of this clone. This rearrangement joins TRBV18 to TRBJ2-5; TRBD1 or TRBD2 may be the D gene (5 bases each). Germline V gene sequence: CDR1 KGHSH, CDR2 LQKENI. CDR3 length: 15 residues. Trimming cost V 3 bases and J 1 base, with 12 bases left between them. The CDR3 reads CASSPSGGFQETQYF. DNA for the CDR3: TGTGCCAGCTCACCCTCTGGGGGATTCCAAGAGACCCAGTACTTC.

In this sample, this clone turned up a few times. The V and J genes are TRBV7-3 and TRBJ2-1; D possibly corresponds to TRBD2 (5 bases). Germline CDR1 is SGHTA and CDR2 is FQGTGA. CDR3 length equals 13 residues. V was shortened by 0 bases and J by 8 bases, with 8 bases between the two germline ends. The CDR3 spells CASSLTAEDEQFF. The CDR3 nucleotides read TGTGCCAGCAGCTTAACAGCGGAGGATGAGCAGTTCTTC. The whole variable domain, filled in from reference TRBV7-3 and TRBJ2-1, reads GAGVSQTPSNKVTEKGKYVELRCDPISGHTALYWYRQSLGQGPEFLIYFQGTGAADDSGLPNDRFFAVRPEGSVSTLKIQRTERGDSAVYLCASSLTAEDEQFFGPGTRLTVL.

There are a few counts of this clone. CDR3 in DNA: TGTGCCACCAGCAGAGCAACAGGGGGCTACACCTTC. This encodes CATSRATGGYTF. The genes are TRBV15 and TRBJ1-2; D may be TRBD1 (6 bases). The length of the CDR3 is 12 residues. Trimming took off 1 base at V and 8 bases at J, with 8 bases between the two ends. The V gene's germline CDR1 is LNHNV and CDR2 YYDKDF (reference sequence).

About this clone: Germline and junction disagree at one end, which may indicate a read error. The J gene is TRBJ1-5, the V gene TRBV6-5, with a possible D match to TRBD1 (6 bases). Germline CDR1 is MNHEY and CDR2 is SVGAGI. The length of the CDR3 is 15 residues. The CDR3 nucleotides are TGTGCCAGCAGCTACTCTGACAGGAAAAATCAGCCCCAGCATTTT. Amino acids: CASSYSDRKNQPQHF.

The chain joins TRBV29-1 to TRBJ2-1; D not certain. Germline V gene lookup returns CDR1 SQVTM and CDR2 ANQGSEA. CDR3 length: 14 residues. Between the trimmed V and J ends, which lost 4 bases and 5 bases, there was a span of 15 bases. CDR3 loop: CSVVVSAPNNEQFF. The DNA of the CDR3 is TGCAGCGTTGTAGTTTCGGCACCCAACAATGAGCAGTTCTTC.

The rearrangement joins TRBV21-1 to TRBJ2-3; TRBD1, the table's D call, lacks a check against the DNA. TRBV21-1 is a listed pseudogene. The CDR3 runs 15 residues. The CDR3 sequence: CASSKRQGGADTQYF. CDR3 DNA: TGTGCCAGCAGCAAAAGGCAGGGTGGTGCAGATACGCAGTATTTT.

This chain links TRBV11-1 with TRBJ2-7, with 9 bases aligning to TRBD1. The germline V gene encodes CDR1 SGHAT and CDR2 FQDESV (reference sequence). With 4 bases clipped from V and 4 bases from J, the junction kept 5 bases outside the gene matches. The CDR3 length is 14 residues. CDR3 coding DNA: TGTGCCAGCAGCTCTCCCGGGACAGGGTACGAGCAGTACTTC. Residues: CASSSPGTGYEQYF. The variable domain in full, completed from reference TRBV11-1 and TRBJ2-7, reads EAEVAQSPRYKITEKSQAVAFWCDPISGHATLYWYRQILGQGPELLVQFQDESVVDDSQLPKDRFSAERLKGVDSTLKIQPAELGDSAMYLCASSSPGTGYEQYFGPGTRLTVT.

With respect to this clone: Other nucleotide sequences in the sample specify the same CDR3. The chain couples TRBV6-5 to TRBJ2-3; D gene ambiguous. The V end was cut by 0 bases, the J end by 0 bases, with 7 bases between. CDR1 is MNHEY and CDR2 is SVGAGI in the germline V gene. The CDR3 covers 15 residues. The CDR3 DNA reads as TGTGCCAGCAGTTACTCCGGCCTGAGCACAGATACGCAGTATTTT. It yields the protein CASSYSGLSTDTQYF.

V usage is TRBV7-3 and J usage is TRBJ1-1; 8 nucleotides match TRBD1. Losses at the gene ends were 5 bases for V and 0 bases for J; bases not matched to a gene: 11. The germline V gene encodes CDR1 SGHTA and CDR2 FQGTGA. CDR3 length equals 17 residues. The DNA for the CDR3 is TGTGCCAGCAGCACCCGGACAGGGACCGGCGTGAACACTGAAGCTTTCTTT. Protein sequence: CASSTRTGTGVNTEAFF.

This clone appeared a few times. The rearrangement uses TRBV7-9 and TRBJ2-1, with D unclear. The CDR3 has 17 amino acids. Germline V gene data show CDR1 as SEHNR and CDR2 as FQNEAQ (reference sequence). Trimming took 0 bases from V and 3 from J, leaving 15 bases between them. In nucleotides, the CDR3 is TGTGCCAGCAGCTTAGCGTATACGGCAGAGATCTACAATGAGCAGTTCTTC. Its protein product is CASSLAYTAEIYNEQFF.

This clone turned up a few times. This chain uses TRBV13 with TRBJ1-1; D ambiguous. CDR1 and CDR2 (germline): PRHDT, FYEKMQ (reference sequence). The CDR3 sequence is 13 residues long. The V and J ends lost 10 bases and 1 base respectively, with 13 bases between them. For the CDR3, the DNA is TGTGCCACCCTCATGAGGTGGAACACTGAAGCTTTCTTT. The encoded protein is CATLMRWNTEAFF.

This clone was found a few times. The germline gene is not matched at one end of the junction; a read error may be the cause. This sample also contains other DNA sequences that code for the same CDR3. The chain uses TRBV7-9 and TRBJ2-7; the match to TRBD2 covers 8 bases. Germline V gives CDR1 SEHNR, CDR2 FQNEAQ (reference sequence). The CDR3 contains 14 residues. CDR3 DNA: TGTGCCAGCAGCCTAGCCGGGACTAGCTACGAGCAGTACTTC. Protein product: CASSLAGTSYEQYF.

This clone appeared a few times. The genes are TRBV18 and TRBJ2-7; the match to TRBD1 covers 7 bases. The CDR3 spans 13 residues. CDR1 and CDR2 from the germline V gene are KGHSH and LQKENI. Trimming took 6 bases from V and 4 from J; bases not matched to a gene: 6. CDR3 in DNA: TGTGCCAGCTCTGGGACAGATATTTACGAGCAGTACTTC. Encoded protein: CASSGTDIYEQYF.

This chain links TRBV7-6 with TRBJ2-2; 8 nucleotides align to TRBD2. This CDR3 comprises 16 residues. V dropped 2 bases and J dropped 4; count of bases not matched to a gene: 6. Germline assignment: CDR1 SGHVS and CDR2 FNYEAQ. The CDR3 DNA sequence: TGTGCCAGCAGCTTATGGAGCGGGAGTCCCACCGGGGAGCTGTTTTTT. As protein: CASSLWSGSPTGELFF.

This clone was seen a few times. Other DNA sequences in the sample encode the same CDR3. The chain is built from TRBV29-1 and TRBJ2-5, with D perhaps matching TRBD1 or TRBD2 (6 bases each). The CDR3 covers 11 residues. The V gene lost 6 bases and the J gene lost 5 bases, with 10 bases spanning the gap. CDR1 and CDR2 from the germline V gene are SQVTM and ANQGSEA. The CDR3 DNA reads as TGCAGCGTAGGAGGGGGGGAGACCCAGTACTTC. Translation: CSVGGGETQYF. Filled out from reference TRBV29-1 and TRBJ2-5, the complete variable domain reads SAVISQKPSRDICQRGTSLTIQCQVDSQVTMMFWYRQQPGQSLTLIATANQGSEATYESGFVIDKFPISRPNLTFSTLTVSNMSPEDSSIYLCSVGGGETQYFGPGTRLLVL.

The chain couples TRBV28 to TRBJ2-7; the match to TRBD1 covers 7 bases. Germline lookup yields CDR1 MDHEN and CDR2 SYDVKM. The V segment lost 5 bases and the J segment 2 bases; nucleotides outside the gene matches: 3. CDR3 size: 13 residues. The CDR3, as DNA: TGTGCCAGCAGTACAGGGGCCCCCTACGAGCAGTACTTC. It yields the protein CASSTGAPYEQYF.

This clone was seen a handful of times. The J gene is TRBJ1-4, the V gene TRBV5-1, with D tentatively TRBD1 (6 bases). V shed 4 bases and J shed 4 bases, with 14 bases lying between them. CDR1 is SGHRS, CDR2 YFSETQ, per germline. This CDR3 contains 15 residues. CDR3 nucleotide sequence: TGCGCCAGCAGCCCACGGACAGCCTTTAATGAAAAACTGTTTTTT. Its translation is CASSPRTAFNEKLFF.

This clone was seen a few times. This chain joins TRBV25-1 and TRBJ1-1; D is possibly TRBD1 (6 bases). The CDR3 contains 15 residues. Trimming took off 5 bases at V and 4 bases at J, with 17 bases between the two ends. Germline V lookup: CDR1 MGHDK, CDR2 SYGVNS. CDR3 coding DNA: TGTGCCAGCAGTATACTACAGGGTTCGAGCACTGAAGCTTTCTTT. Amino acid sequence: CASSILQGSSTEAFF. Based on the CDR3 plus reference TRBV25-1 and TRBJ1-1, the full variable domain is EADIYQTPRYLVIGTGKKITLECSQTMGHDKMYWYQQDPGMELHLIHYSYGVNSTEKGDLSSESTVSRIRTEHFPLTLESARPSHTSQYLCASSILQGSSTEAFFGQGTRLTVV.

The chain combines TRBV7-9 with TRBJ1-1; D is possibly TRBD1 (5 bases). Trimming left V 6 bases short and J 11 bases short, with 16 bases between. The CDR3 sequence is 12 residues long. The germline V gene encodes CDR1 SEHNR and CDR2 FQNEAQ (reference sequence). CDR3 sequence reads: CASSLGALGAFF. CDR3 in DNA: TGTGCCAGCAGTCTCGGGGCGCTTGGGGCTTTCTTT.